The rows below give T cell receptor beta chains drawn from one sample of a study of Ad26.COV2.S vaccination and SARS-CoV-2 variants. Method: immunoSEQ multiplex PCR; TCRdb's copy keeps in-frame clones and lacks some. This sample has more than 350,000 clones, with 90% found just once. Sequenced here: peripheral blood, sampled in a trial of Ad26.COV2.S vaccine versus placebo. These receptors came from a person aged 18-65 years who received the Ad26.COV2.S COVID-19 vaccine or a placebo. The CDR3 runs from the conserved cysteine through the conserved F or W. The D gene is left open where the match is weak. Rows may omit the clone size; those that give it use once, few, many or a size class.

v_call: TRBV9; j_call: TRBJ2-6; clone_size: NA; d_call: NA; cdr3_aa: CASSPGGSGANVLTF; cdr3_nt: TGTGCCAGCAGCCCCGGGGGTTCTGGGGCCAACGTCCTGACTTTC
v_call: TRBV10-3; j_call: TRBJ2-3; clone_size: NA; d_call: NA; cdr3_aa: CAISESTLGYAGRTDTQYF; cdr3_nt: TGTGCCATCAGTGAGTCGACTCTTGGGTACGCGGGACGCACAGATACGCAGTATTTT
v_call: TRBV19; j_call: TRBJ2-6; clone_size: NA; d_call: NA; cdr3_aa: CASSMGHTRFAGANVLTF; cdr3_nt: TGTGCCAGTAGTATGGGACACACTCGGTTTGCTGGGGCCAACGTCCTGACTTTC
v_call: TRBV30; j_call: TRBJ1-3; clone_size: NA; d_call: TRBD1; cdr3_aa: CAWKRQGSGNTIYF; cdr3_nt: TGTGCCTGGAAACGACAGGGCTCTGGAAACACCATATATTTT
v_call: TRBV11-2; j_call: TRBJ1-4; clone_size: NA; d_call: NA; cdr3_aa: CASSLEATNEKLFF; cdr3_nt: TGTGCCAGCAGCTTAGAAGCAACTAATGAAAAACTGTTTTTT
v_call: TRBV27; j_call: TRBJ2-1; clone_size: NA; d_call: NA; cdr3_aa: CASSSPFPGQRELSYNEQFF; cdr3_nt: TGTGCCAGCAGCTCCCCCTTCCCGGGACAGCGGGAGCTCTCCTACAATGAGCAGTTCTTC
v_call: TRBV10-3; j_call: TRBJ1-5; clone_size: NA; d_call: NA; cdr3_aa: CAIRGSDQPQHF; cdr3_nt: TGTGCCATCAGGGGGTCTGATCAGCCCCAGCATTTT
v_call: TRBV7-2; j_call: TRBJ2-3; clone_size: NA; d_call: NA; cdr3_aa: CASSSGSHSTDTQYF; cdr3_nt: TGTGCCAGCAGCTCCGGTAGCCATAGCACAGATACGCAGTATTTT
v_call: TRBV18; j_call: TRBJ1-5; clone_size: once; d_call: NA; cdr3_aa: CASSPSRGGSNQPQHF; cdr3_nt: TGTGCCAGCTCACCGTCCAGGGGCGGGAGCAATCAGCCCCAGCATTTT
v_call: TRBV18; j_call: TRBJ2-3; clone_size: NA; d_call: NA; cdr3_aa: CASSPRVLGPDTQYF; cdr3_nt: TGTGCCAGCTCACCGAGGGTTTTGGGGCCAGATACGCAGTATTTT
v_call: TRBV28; j_call: TRBJ1-2; clone_size: NA; d_call: NA; cdr3_aa: CASRMFSGSGTNYGYTF; cdr3_nt: TGTGCCAGCAGAATGTTCTCGGGGAGCGGGACTAACTATGGCTACACCTTC
v_call: TRBV4-1; j_call: TRBJ1-1; clone_size: NA; d_call: NA; cdr3_aa: CASSQVAREANNEAFF; cdr3_nt: TGCGCCAGCAGCCAAGTGGCGCGAGAGGCCAACAATGAAGCTTTCTTT
v_call: TRBV7-2; j_call: TRBJ1-1; clone_size: NA; d_call: NA; cdr3_aa: CASSYMNSIPRDKNTEAFF; cdr3_nt: TGTGCCAGCAGCTATATGAACTCAATCCCCCGGGACAAGAACACTGAAGCTTTCTTT
v_call: TRBV20-1; j_call: TRBJ2-7; clone_size: NA; d_call: NA; cdr3_aa: CSASPRGEQYF; cdr3_nt: TGCAGTGCTAGTCCCAGGGGCGAGCAGTACTTC
v_call: TRBV5-1; j_call: TRBJ2-5; clone_size: NA; d_call: TRBD2; cdr3_aa: CACSLVTGGPGRETQYF; cdr3_nt: TGCGCCTGCAGCTTGGTCACGGGAGGGCCAGGGAGGGAGACCCAGTACTTC
v_call: TRBV14; j_call: TRBJ2-3; clone_size: NA; d_call: NA; cdr3_aa: CASSQSTDTQYF; cdr3_nt: TGTGCCAGCAGCCAATCCACAGATACGCAGTATTTT
v_call: TRBV3-1/TRBV3-2; j_call: TRBJ2-1; clone_size: NA; d_call: TRBD2; cdr3_aa: CASSQELRELGDEQFF; cdr3_nt: TGTGCCAGCAGCCAAGAGTTGCGGGAGTTGGGTGATGAGCAGTTCTTC
v_call: TRBV13; j_call: TRBJ1-2; clone_size: NA; d_call: TRBD1; cdr3_aa: CASSSAGTEIANYGYTF; cdr3_nt: TGTGCCAGCAGCTCGGCCGGGACAGAGATCGCTAACTATGGCTACACCTTC
v_call: TRBV18; j_call: TRBJ2-7; clone_size: NA; d_call: TRBD1; cdr3_aa: CASSPGTGYGEQYF; cdr3_nt: TGTGCCAGCTCACCGGGGACAGGGTACGGCGAGCAGTACTTC
v_call: TRBV12-3/TRBV12-4; j_call: TRBJ1-5; clone_size: NA; d_call: NA; cdr3_aa: CASSLRQDQPQHF; cdr3_nt: TGTGCCAGCAGTTTACGGCAAGATCAGCCCCAGCATTTT
v_call: TRBV10-3; j_call: TRBJ2-7; clone_size: NA; d_call: TRBD1; cdr3_aa: CAISFLGDRVSYEQYF; cdr3_nt: TGTGCCATCAGCTTTCTAGGAGACAGGGTATCCTACGAGCAGTACTTC
v_call: TRBV6-2/TRBV6-3; j_call: TRBJ1-6; clone_size: few; d_call: NA; cdr3_aa: CASSGQLHNSPLHF; cdr3_nt: TGTGCCAGCAGCGGACAGCTACATAATTCACCCCTCCACTTT
v_call: TRBV12-5; j_call: TRBJ2-5; clone_size: NA; d_call: TRBD2; cdr3_aa: CASGPGLAGGRETQYF; cdr3_nt: TGTGCTAGTGGCCCGGGACTAGCGGGAGGACGTGAGACCCAGTACTTC
v_call: TRBV27; j_call: TRBJ1-6; clone_size: NA; d_call: TRBD1; cdr3_aa: CARGSDDRGGGANSPLHF; cdr3_nt: TGTGCCAGGGGGTCCGATGACAGGGGCGGCGGGGCTAATTCACCCCTCCACTTT
v_call: TRBV20-1; j_call: TRBJ2-5; clone_size: NA; d_call: NA; cdr3_aa: CSARDLETQYF; cdr3_nt: TGCAGTGCTAGAGATCTGGAGACCCAGTACTTC
v_call: TRBV12-3/TRBV12-4; j_call: TRBJ2-5; clone_size: NA; d_call: NA; cdr3_aa: CASSFLSKETQYF; cdr3_nt: TGTGCCAGCAGTTTTTTGTCGAAGGAGACCCAGTACTTC
v_call: TRBV6-4; j_call: TRBJ2-7; clone_size: once; d_call: TRBD2; cdr3_aa: CASSPKASGRTHEQYF; cdr3_nt: TGTGCCAGCAGCCCTAAGGCTAGCGGGAGGACCCACGAGCAGTACTTC
v_call: TRBV7-8; j_call: TRBJ1-2; clone_size: NA; d_call: TRBD1; cdr3_aa: CASSLKQGADGYTF; cdr3_nt: TGTGCCAGCAGCCTCAAACAGGGGGCGGATGGCTACACCTTC
v_call: TRBV10-3; j_call: TRBJ2-7; clone_size: NA; d_call: NA; cdr3_aa: CAISERDSAYEQYF; cdr3_nt: TGTGCCATCAGTGAGCGGGACTCAGCCTACGAGCAGTACTTC
v_call: TRBV6-2/TRBV6-3; j_call: TRBJ2-1; clone_size: NA; d_call: NA; cdr3_aa: CASSDYDNEQFF; cdr3_nt: TGTGCCAGCAGTGACTATGACAATGAGCAGTTCTTC
v_call: TRBV30; j_call: TRBJ2-2; clone_size: NA; d_call: NA; cdr3_aa: CAWRGVGVRDGELFF; cdr3_nt: TGTGCCTGGAGGGGGGTTGGGGTCCGAGACGGGGAGCTGTTTTTT
v_call: TRBV7-3; j_call: TRBJ2-7; clone_size: NA; d_call: TRBD1; cdr3_aa: CASSSGQGREQYF; cdr3_nt: TGTGCCAGCAGCTCGGGACAGGGACGCGAGCAGTACTTC
v_call: TRBV2; j_call: TRBJ2-3; clone_size: once; d_call: NA; cdr3_aa: CASSGTSTDTQYF; cdr3_nt: TGTGCCAGCAGTGGGACCAGCACAGATACGCAGTATTTT
v_call: TRBV9; j_call: TRBJ2-3; clone_size: NA; d_call: TRBD2; cdr3_aa: CASSVGTSGSLADTQYF; cdr3_nt: TGTGCCAGCAGCGTAGGGACTAGCGGGAGTTTGGCAGATACGCAGTATTTT
v_call: TRBV5-6; j_call: TRBJ1-1; clone_size: NA; d_call: NA; cdr3_aa: CASSLGRGETEAFF; cdr3_nt: TGTGCCAGCAGCTTGGGTAGGGGTGAAACTGAAGCTTTCTTT
v_call: TRBV6-6; j_call: TRBJ2-1; clone_size: NA; d_call: TRBD1; cdr3_aa: CASSSSADRDHNEQFF; cdr3_nt: TGTGCCAGCAGTTCCTCTGCGGACAGGGACCACAATGAGCAGTTCTTC
v_call: TRBV3-1/TRBV3-2; j_call: TRBJ2-1; clone_size: few; d_call: NA; cdr3_aa: CASSLGYEQFF; cdr3_nt: TGTGCCAGCAGCCTCGGGTATGAGCAGTTCTTC
v_call: TRBV5-1; j_call: TRBJ2-7; clone_size: NA; d_call: NA; cdr3_aa: CASSWEHSSYEQYF; cdr3_nt: TGCGCCAGCAGCTGGGAACACTCCTCCTACGAGCAGTACTTC
v_call: TRBV6-6; j_call: TRBJ1-4; clone_size: NA; d_call: TRBD1; cdr3_aa: CASSTRQGGKLFF; cdr3_nt: TGTGCCAGCAGTACAAGACAGGGGGGAAAACTGTTTTTT
v_call: TRBV12-5; j_call: TRBJ2-1; clone_size: NA; d_call: NA; cdr3_aa: CAHPRTVNEQFF; cdr3_nt: TGTGCTCACCCCCGGACAGTCAATGAGCAGTTCTTC
v_call: TRBV10-3; j_call: TRBJ2-7; clone_size: NA; d_call: NA; cdr3_aa: CATRSYEQYF; cdr3_nt: TGTGCCACCCGATCCTACGAGCAGTACTTC
v_call: TRBV4-1; j_call: TRBJ1-1; clone_size: NA; d_call: NA; cdr3_aa: CASAGRGNTEAFF; cdr3_nt: TGCGCCAGCGCTGGCAGGGGCAACACTGAAGCTTTCTTT
v_call: TRBV9; j_call: TRBJ2-7; clone_size: NA; d_call: TRBD1; cdr3_aa: CASSVGTGMEQYF; cdr3_nt: TGTGCCAGCAGCGTCGGGACAGGGATGGAGCAGTACTTC
v_call: TRBV30; j_call: TRBJ2-2; clone_size: NA; d_call: TRBD1; cdr3_aa: CALNTPGTANTGELFF; cdr3_nt: TGTGCCTTAAATACCCCCGGGACAGCGAACACCGGGGAGCTGTTTTTT
v_call: TRBV6-5; j_call: TRBJ1-2; clone_size: NA; d_call: TRBD1; cdr3_aa: CARLTEIQGSYGYTF; cdr3_nt: TGTGCCAGACTGACTGAGATACAGGGGTCCTATGGCTACACCTTC
v_call: TRBV21-1; j_call: TRBJ2-2; clone_size: NA; d_call: NA; cdr3_aa: CASSTKFPPLTSRSGELFF; cdr3_nt: TGTGCCAGCAGCACGAAATTCCCCCCCTTGACTAGCAGGTCCGGGGAGCTGTTTTTT
v_call: TRBV6-1; j_call: TRBJ1-6; clone_size: NA; d_call: NA; cdr3_aa: CASSEDGTLQSYNSPLHF; cdr3_nt: TGTGCCAGCAGTGAAGATGGGACCCTCCAGTCCTATAATTCACCCCTCCACTTT
v_call: TRBV7-2; j_call: TRBJ2-1; clone_size: NA; d_call: NA; cdr3_aa: CASILVSTYNEQFF; cdr3_nt: TGTGCCAGCATCCTCGTCTCAACCTACAATGAGCAGTTCTTC
v_call: TRBV6-5; j_call: TRBJ2-7; clone_size: NA; d_call: TRBD1; cdr3_aa: CASSFQGAGEQYF; cdr3_nt: TGTGCCAGCAGTTTTCAGGGGGCTGGCGAGCAGTACTTC
v_call: TRBV7-6; j_call: TRBJ2-3; clone_size: NA; d_call: TRBD2; cdr3_aa: CASSSRTGTSVSTDTQYF; cdr3_nt: TGTGCCAGCAGCTCTAGGACCGGGACTAGCGTTAGCACAGATACGCAGTATTTT
v_call: TRBV11-2; j_call: TRBJ1-4; clone_size: NA; d_call: TRBD1; cdr3_aa: CASSSRGQGAANEKLFF; cdr3_nt: TGTGCCAGCAGCTCGAGGGGACAGGGGGCGGCTAATGAAAAACTGTTTTTT
v_call: TRBV11-2; j_call: TRBJ2-1; clone_size: NA; d_call: NA; cdr3_aa: CASSLVGTQLRGTSNEQFF; cdr3_nt: TGTGCCAGCAGCTTAGTCGGGACGCAATTAAGGGGGACATCCAATGAGCAGTTCTTC
v_call: TRBV5-1; j_call: TRBJ2-3; clone_size: NA; d_call: NA; cdr3_aa: CASSFISDPTDTQYF; cdr3_nt: TGCGCCAGCAGCTTTATTAGCGACCCCACAGATACGCAGTATTTT
v_call: TRBV10-2; j_call: TRBJ2-3; clone_size: NA; d_call: TRBD1; cdr3_aa: CASRQGAIDTQYF; cdr3_nt: TGCGCCAGTCGACAGGGGGCCATAGATACGCAGTATTTT